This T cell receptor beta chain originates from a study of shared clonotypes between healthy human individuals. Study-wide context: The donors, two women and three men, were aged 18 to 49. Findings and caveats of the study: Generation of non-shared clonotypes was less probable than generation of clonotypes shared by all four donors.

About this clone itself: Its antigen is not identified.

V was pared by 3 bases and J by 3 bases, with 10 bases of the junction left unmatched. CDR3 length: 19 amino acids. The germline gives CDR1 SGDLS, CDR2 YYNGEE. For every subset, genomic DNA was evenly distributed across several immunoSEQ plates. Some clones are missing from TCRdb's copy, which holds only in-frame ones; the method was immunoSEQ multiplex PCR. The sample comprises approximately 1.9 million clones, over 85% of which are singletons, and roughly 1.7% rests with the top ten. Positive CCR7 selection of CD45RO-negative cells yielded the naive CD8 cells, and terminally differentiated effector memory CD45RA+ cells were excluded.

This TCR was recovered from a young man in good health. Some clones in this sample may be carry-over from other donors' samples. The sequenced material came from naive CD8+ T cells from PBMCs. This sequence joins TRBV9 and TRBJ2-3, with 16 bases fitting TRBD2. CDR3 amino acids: CASSARGLAGGPGTDTQYF. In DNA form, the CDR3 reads TGTGCCAGCAGCGCGAGGGGACTAGCGGGAGGGCCAGGTACAGATACGCAGTATTTT.